The clone carrying this T cell receptor (beta chain) appeared many times. The antigen is unknown. The unsorted libraries originated from 2 million PBMCs kept at -80 C. The data originate from a study of neurological immune-mediated disorders. Study findings and constraints: Subjects shared no identical expanded-clone CDR3 amino acid sequences, suggesting private TCR-beta repertoires in all groups.

The V end was cut by 4 bases, the J end by 7 bases, with 20 bases between. Germline CDR1 SGHRS, CDR2 YFSETQ. The CDR3 loop spans 16 amino acids. The cDNA came from 5'RACE, which used 10-nucleotide random UMIs. Per sequencing run, 15-18 subjects together gave over 160 million TCR-beta sequences. TCRdb re-analysed the 5' RACE reads in MiXCR, keeping a single row per CDR3 protein. The sample carries about 48,000 distinct CDR3 sequences, about 25% recorded once. The rearrangement uses TRBV5-1 and TRBJ1-4; D may be TRBD1 (6 bases). The material sequenced was PBMCs. The TCR comes from a woman in her 70s in good health. CDR3 region: CASSRLGAGGGEKLFF. The CDR3 region has the DNA TGCGCCAGCAGCAGATTGGGGGCCGGCGGGGGTGAAAAACTGTTTTTT.